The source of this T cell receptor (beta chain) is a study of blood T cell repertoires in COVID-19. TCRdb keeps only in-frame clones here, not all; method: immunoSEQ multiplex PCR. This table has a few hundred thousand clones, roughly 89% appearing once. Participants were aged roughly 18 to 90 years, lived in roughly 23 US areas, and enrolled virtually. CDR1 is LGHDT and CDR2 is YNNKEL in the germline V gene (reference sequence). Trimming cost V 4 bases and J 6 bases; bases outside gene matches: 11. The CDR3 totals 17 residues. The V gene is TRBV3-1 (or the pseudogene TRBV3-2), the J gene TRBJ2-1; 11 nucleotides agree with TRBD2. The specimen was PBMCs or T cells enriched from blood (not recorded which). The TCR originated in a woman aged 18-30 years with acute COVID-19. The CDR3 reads CASSPLAGGPYGNEQFF. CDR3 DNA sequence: TGTGCCAGCAGCCCCTTAGCGGGAGGGCCATACGGCAATGAGCAGTTCTTC.